These T cell receptor beta chains were read from a single sample in a study of shared clonotypes between healthy human individuals. Generated by immunoSEQ multiplex PCR, the TCRdb table keeps only in-frame clones and is missing some. The repertoire includes 1 million to 1.3 million clones, 70% to 80% of them detected once, and 0.61% sits in the top ten. The specimen sequenced was memory CD4+ T cells from PBMCs. These receptors originate from a young man in good health. Some clones in this sample may be carry-over from other donors' samples. The CDR3 runs from the conserved cysteine through the conserved F or W. Fields, in order: clone size, D gene, V gene, J gene, CDR3 DNA, CDR3 protein. The D gene is left open where the match is weak. Size is stated for part of the rows, as once, few or many counts, or as a class when the clone is expanded.

size: -
D: -
V: TRBV11-2
J: TRBJ2-1
DNA: TGTGCCAGCAGCTTAGAGGCGGGTGACAATGAGCAGTTCTTC
CDR3: CASSLEAGDNEQFF

size: -
D: TRBD2
V: TRBV19
J: TRBJ2-1
DNA: TGTGCCAGTAGTATAGGGGGTAGCGGGAGGAATGAGCAGTTCTTC
CDR3: CASSIGGSGRNEQFF

size: -
D: -
V: TRBV7-6
J: TRBJ1-2
DNA: TGTGCCAGCAGCCCGGTGGCAGGGGACTATGGCTACACCTTC
CDR3: CASSPVAGDYGYTF

size: -
D: TRBD2
V: TRBV29-1
J: TRBJ2-1
DNA: TGCAGCGTTGAAGGAGCGGGAGATTTCAATGAGCAGTTCTTC
CDR3: CSVEGAGDFNEQFF

size: -
D: -
V: TRBV2
J: TRBJ2-2
DNA: TGTGCCAGCAGTTCGAGGGTGCTGACCGGGGAGCTGTTTTTT
CDR3: CASSSRVLTGELFF

size: -
D: -
V: TRBV19
J: TRBJ2-3
DNA: TGTGCCAGTAGCCCTACTACCGGGGCAAGTACGCAGTATTTT
CDR3: CASSPTTGASTQYF

size: -
D: TRBD2
V: TRBV2
J: TRBJ2-7
DNA: TGTGCCAGCATTAAACCCTGGTTGGCTAGCGGGAGTGGGGACGAGCAGTACTTC
CDR3: CASIKPWLASGSGDEQYF

size: -
D: -
V: TRBV4-3
J: TRBJ2-3
DNA: TGCGCCAGCAGCCAAGACAGGGGGGCCCCAGATACGCAGTATTTT
CDR3: CASSQDRGAPDTQYF

size: few
D: -
V: TRBV2
J: TRBJ2-3
DNA: TGTGCCAGCAGCGCTACGACTAGCACAGATACGCAGTATTTT
CDR3: CASSATTSTDTQYF

size: -
D: -
V: TRBV5-1
J: TRBJ1-2
DNA: TGCGCCAGCAGCTTGTCAATGGGGCGGCAGTATGGCTACACCTTC
CDR3: CASSLSMGRQYGYTF

size: once
D: TRBD2
V: TRBV6-1
J: TRBJ2-7
DNA: TGTGCCACACTAGCGGGAGTCAACGAGCAGTACTTC
CDR3: CATLAGVNEQYF

size: few
D: -
V: TRBV28
J: TRBJ2-7
DNA: TGTGCCAGCAGTTCCCCTAAGGGATTCTACGAGCAGTACTTC
CDR3: CASSSPKGFYEQYF

size: -
D: TRBD1
V: TRBV19
J: TRBJ1-1
DNA: TGTGCCAGTCAGAATCTAGGACAGGTTTTTGAAGCTTTCTTT
CDR3: CASQNLGQVFEAFF

size: -
D: TRBD1
V: TRBV7-3
J: TRBJ2-7
DNA: TGTGCCAGCAGCCGAGTCCCCGGGACAGGGGGTCATGAGCAGTACTTC
CDR3: CASSRVPGTGGHEQYF

size: -
D: TRBD1
V: TRBV7-6
J: TRBJ1-1
DNA: TGTGCCAGCAGCGCTAATCCGGGACAGGGATCCGGAGCTTTCTTT
CDR3: CASSANPGQGSGAFF

size: -
D: TRBD1
V: TRBV2
J: TRBJ1-5
DNA: TGTGCCAGCAGTACCGGGACAGGGCCTTATAGCAATCAGCCCCAGCATTTT
CDR3: CASSTGTGPYSNQPQHF

size: -
D: -
V: TRBV10-3
J: TRBJ2-7
DNA: TGTGCCATCAGTGGGTCCTCGGAGCAGTACTTC
CDR3: CAISGSSEQYF

size: -
D: TRBD2
V: TRBV11-3
J: TRBJ2-1
DNA: TGTGCCAGCAGCTTTGGGGTAGCGGGGTACAATGAGCAGTTCTTC
CDR3: CASSFGVAGYNEQFF

size: few
D: -
V: TRBV9
J: TRBJ2-2
DNA: TGTGCCAGCAGCGTAAGAAACGAGAACACCGGGGAGCTGTTTTTT
CDR3: CASSVRNENTGELFF

size: once
D: -
V: TRBV2
J: TRBJ2-2
DNA: TGTGCCAGCAAAGACAGAAGCGGGGAGCTGTTTTTT
CDR3: CASKDRSGELFF

size: -
D: TRBD1
V: TRBV5-4
J: TRBJ1-2
DNA: TGTGCCAGCAGCTTGGCCTTGGGACAGAACTATGGCTACACCTTC
CDR3: CASSLALGQNYGYTF

size: many
D: -
V: TRBV29-1
J: TRBJ2-3
DNA: TGCAGCGTAGGAGGGCGATCCATAACTAGCACAGATACGCAGTATTTT
CDR3: CSVGGRSITSTDTQYF

size: -
D: TRBD2
V: TRBV19
J: TRBJ2-3
DNA: TGTGCCAGTAGTATAGGGCGGACTAGCGGGACCCCAGGTACGCAGTATTTT
CDR3: CASSIGRTSGTPGTQYF

size: -
D: -
V: TRBV6-1
J: TRBJ2-2
DNA: TGTGCCGTACACGGCTCCGGGGAGCTGTTTTTT
CDR3: CAVHGSGELFF

size: -
D: TRBD1
V: TRBV11-2
J: TRBJ1-2
DNA: TGTGCCAGCAGCCCCGACAGGGGGGAAGACACCTTC
CDR3: CASSPDRGEDTF

size: -
D: -
V: TRBV7-8
J: TRBJ2-7
DNA: TGTGCCAGCAGCCTGTCTTACGAGCAGTACTTC
CDR3: CASSLSYEQYF

size: -
D: -
V: TRBV6-6
J: TRBJ2-5
DNA: TGTGCCAGCAGTTACGGGCTAGGGGAGACCCAGTACTTC
CDR3: CASSYGLGETQYF

size: -
D: TRBD1
V: TRBV27
J: TRBJ2-1
DNA: TGTGCCAGCAATCCGGGACAGCAATACAATGAGCAGTTCTTC
CDR3: CASNPGQQYNEQFF

size: -
D: -
V: TRBV5-1
J: TRBJ2-4
DNA: TGCGCCAGCAGCTTGCCAGGGAGTAACATTCAGTACTTC
CDR3: CASSLPGSNIQYF

size: -
D: -
V: TRBV5-6
J: TRBJ2-3
DNA: TGTGCCAGCAGCTTGGGTCCCGGGGGCACAGATACGCAGTATTTT
CDR3: CASSLGPGGTDTQYF

size: -
D: -
V: TRBV27
J: TRBJ1-3
DNA: TGTGCCAGCAAGGGGGGTCCCGGGACCGGAAACACCATATATTTT
CDR3: CASKGGPGTGNTIYF

size: -
D: -
V: TRBV4-1
J: TRBJ2-7
DNA: TGCGCCAGCAGCTATGACATTAGCGTCAGCTACGAGCAGTACTTC
CDR3: CASSYDISVSYEQYF

size: -
D: -
V: TRBV5-1
J: TRBJ2-4
DNA: TGCGCCAGCAGGGAGGGAGGGACAGCCACTAACATTCAGTACTTC
CDR3: CASREGGTATNIQYF

size: -
D: TRBD1
V: TRBV4-2
J: TRBJ2-7
DNA: TGTGCCAGCAGCCGGACACACAGGGGGAGTAGCTCCTACGAGCAGTACTTC
CDR3: CASSRTHRGSSSYEQYF

size: -
D: TRBD2
V: TRBV7-9
J: TRBJ2-2
DNA: TGTGCCAGCACCGCGGGACTAGCGGGAAAATCGAACACCGGGGAGCTGTTTTTT
CDR3: CASTAGLAGKSNTGELFF

size: -
D: -
V: TRBV6-1
J: TRBJ2-3
DNA: TGTGCCAGCAGTGAAGCGCTCCCCGGCCAGGGAGGAGATACGCAGTATTTT
CDR3: CASSEALPGQGGDTQYF

size: -
D: -
V: TRBV5-8
J: TRBJ1-2
DNA: TGTGCCAGCAGCCGACAGGAGTTGGGGGGCGGTGGCTACACCTTC
CDR3: CASSRQELGGGGYTF

size: once
D: -
V: TRBV6-5
J: TRBJ2-2
DNA: TGTGCCAGCCTTGCAACGAACACCGGGGAGCTGTTTTTT
CDR3: CASLATNTGELFF

size: -
D: -
V: TRBV7-3
J: TRBJ2-1
DNA: TGTGCCAGCAGCTTAACCGGGGCAGGTTGGTCCAATGAGCAGTTCTTC
CDR3: CASSLTGAGWSNEQFF

size: -
D: -
V: TRBV19
J: TRBJ2-7
DNA: TGTGCCAGTAGTATGGGAGTTTCGATCTACGAGCAGTACTTC
CDR3: CASSMGVSIYEQYF